This T cell receptor (beta chain) was documented in a study of cytomegalovirus exposure and HLA in healthy donors. Regarding the study as a whole: A later analysis reportedly identified an Asian-associated ancestry cluster as carrying fewer N-insertions than the roughly 670-donor mean. About 87% or about 30% of the time was how often most TCR beta V segments were productive, according to an earlier analysis.

Note on this clone: Its antigen is unknown.

Germline V lookup: CDR1 SEHNR, CDR2 FQNEAQ (reference sequence). With V trimmed by 6 bases and J by 0 bases, 7 bases remained unmatched. The CDR3 length is 15 residues. In the PCR, 60 Vbeta and 13 Jbeta primers were used. TCRdb's copy holds only in-frame clones and misses some; the assay was immunoSEQ multiplex PCR. The data show over 100,000 clones, with under 85% seen just once and over 4% held by the top ten. This chain uses TRBV7-9 with TRBJ1-2; TRBD1 matches at 7 bases. The specimen was PBMCs. The TCR originated in a man aged 25-40 years in good health and CMV-seropositive. As DNA, the CDR3 is TGTGCCAGCAGACCGCCTGGGACAGCTAACTATGGCTACACCTTC. This codes for CASRPPGTANYGYTF.